Below, one TCR beta chain is given with its context. Its antigen specificity is not known. Base qualities are not recorded, but no much larger clone differs from it by a single base. Each collaborating institution followed its own protocols to collect whole blood in K2EDTA tubes. Collaborator samples were shipped for TCRbeta analysis as frozen whole blood, isolated PBMCs, or DNA extracted from either sample type. V is shortened by 5 bases, J by 4 bases, and the region joining them spans 11 bases. The germline V gene sets CDR1 to KGHSH and CDR2 to LQKENI. Including cysteine and phenylalanine, the CDR3 has 13 amino acids. Solely the CDR3 DNA is kept, with 39 bases framed from the first base. The immunoSEQ Assay, a bias-controlled multiplex PCR, was used to amplify TCRbeta CDR3 regions from genomic DNA. Concerning the study's data processing: Within the assay, amplification of reference gene primers was used to estimate how many nucleated cells each sample contained. Sequence reads were collapsed and filtered to measure the absolute abundance of every unique TCRbeta CDR3 rearrangement. For each sample, productive Simpson clonality was calculated by taking the square root of Simpson's diversity index across productive rearrangements. TCRdb provides this immuneACCESS table in a form limited to in-frame rearrangements. Some clones are lacking; in checked studies, under half of them reflect an unresolved V gene, and why the rest are absent is not known. D and trimming come from the DNA, and the V and J calls and clone size come from that table. Recorded for this sample are around 97,000 clones; 89% of them occurred a single time. Together, the top ten hold 3.5% of the sample.

This sample is drawn from a study of blood T cell repertoires in COVID-19 (dated by TCRdb to the early 2020s). About the full investigation: The collaborator samples originated in the United States, Italy and Spain and spanned the acute and convalescent phases of COVID-19. The prospective study material was composed of cDNA or gDNA derived from T cells, B-cell-depleted T cells, or PBMCs. Sample metadata almost always included a de-identified subject ID, COVID-19 status, age in years and sex. Samples came from the ongoing ImmuneRACE study (first 160 participants) plus 1,254 subjects from 6 global collaborators. HLA class I and class II types, where available, came from metadata supplied by the sample provider rather than from assay-based typing. Deeply sampled blood TCRbeta repertoires from subjects exposed to, actively infected with, or recovered from COVID-19 were included in the dataset. The repertoires were released in a freely available public database meant as a resource for research on the immune response to SARS-CoV-2. The study at large found these results: The amount of clinical and demographic metadata varied by source and participant and was provided uncurated.

Recombination joined TRBV18 with TRBJ1-1; 5 matching bases give a weak D call of TRBD1. Material for sequencing was peripheral blood. This TCR derives from a woman in her sixties with acute or convalescent COVID-19. DNA sequence: TGTGCCAGCTCATCGGGGGAAGGCACTGAAGCTTTCTTT. Its amino acids are CASSSGEGTEAFF.